These 32 T cell receptor beta chains share one sample of origin, sequenced in a study of shared clonotypes between healthy human individuals. TCRdb's table, derived via immunoSEQ multiplex PCR, lists solely in-frame clones and lacks some. In the table there are a few million clones, approximately 93% of which are singletons. Material: naive CD4+ T cells from PBMCs. Subset denoted: CD45RA+ positively selected. Receptors were obtained from a man younger than 35 in good health. Some clones in this sample may be carry-over from other donors' samples.

V usage is TRBV10-2 and J usage is TRBJ2-5; possible D gene TRBD2, 5 bases. CDR3 size: 14 residues. Germline CDR1 WSHSY, CDR2 SAAADI. V was clipped by 7 bases and J by 1 base, with 13 bases between them. As DNA, the CDR3 is TGCGCCAGCATCGGTCGACTATTCCAAGAGACCCAGTACTTC. Protein sequence: CASIGRLFQETQYF.

This chain joins TRBV7-2 and TRBJ2-7, with 8 bases aligning to TRBD2. The CDR3 consists of 15 residues. The germline V gene encodes CDR1 SGHTA and CDR2 FQGNSA. The junction had 7 bases not matched to a gene; V was cut back by 5 bases and J by 1 base. The CDR3 here is CASSLGLEASYEQYF. CDR3 nucleotide sequence: TGTGCCAGCAGCCTGGGACTAGAGGCGTCCTACGAGCAGTACTTC. Filled out from reference TRBV7-2 and TRBJ2-7, the complete variable domain reads GAGVSQSPSNKVTEKGKDVELRCDPISGHTALYWYRQSLGQGLEFLIYFQGNSAPDKSGLPSDRFSAERTGGSVSTLTIQRTQQEDSAVYLCASSLGLEASYEQYFGPGTRLTVT.

The rearrangement uses TRBV4-3 and TRBJ2-2; D gene ambiguous. This CDR3 is 13 amino acids long. Trimming left V 1 base short and J 11 bases short, with 11 bases between. Germline CDR1 LGHNA, CDR2 YSLEER. The CDR3 spells CASSQGFAGELFF. CDR3 nucleotides: TGCGCCAGCAGCCAAGGGTTTGCAGGAGAGCTGTTTTTT.

This sequence joins TRBV28 and TRBJ2-7; D perhaps matches TRBD2 (6 bases). CDR1 is MDHEN, CDR2 SYDVKM, per germline. The CDR3 totals 15 residues. V lost 3 bases, J lost 9 bases, and 21 bases lay in between. In DNA form, the CDR3 reads TGTGCCAGCAGTTTGACCGAGGAGGCTTCGGGGGTGCAGTACTTC. Translation: CASSLTEEASGVQYF.

This chain joins TRBV6-1 and TRBJ1-2; TRBD1 matches 10 bases. V gave up 7 bases and J gave up 4 bases; unmatched junction bases: 6. The germline gives CDR1 MNHNS, CDR2 SASEGT. The CDR3 is 14 residues long. Here the CDR3 reads CASKETGGPYGYTF. The CDR3 nucleotides read TGTGCCAGCAAAGAGACAGGGGGCCCCTATGGCTACACCTTC.

The rearrangement joins TRBV7-6 to TRBJ2-1, with a weak D call TRBD1 (5 bases). V gave up 0 bases and J gave up 2 bases, with 11 bases separating them. The CDR3 has 16 residues. Germline values: CDR1 SGHVS, CDR2 FNYEAQ. The CDR3 DNA reads as TGTGCCAGCAGCTTAGCGTACAAGGGGACCTACAATGAGCAGTTCTTC. Its translation is CASSLAYKGTYNEQFF.

Regarding this clone: The sample carries other DNA sequences with the same CDR3. The chain combines TRBV7-6 with TRBJ1-5; D ambiguous. Germline lookup yields CDR1 SGHVS and CDR2 FNYEAQ. CDR3 length equals 13 residues. Trimming cost V 5 bases and J 3 bases, with 8 bases left between them. Here the CDR3 DNA reads TGTGCCAGCAGCCTGGGAGTCAATCAGCCCCAGCATTTT. Amino acids: CASSLGVNQPQHF. Full variable domain (missing parts from reference TRBV7-6 and TRBJ1-5): GAGVSQSPRYKVTKRGQDVALRCDPISGHVSLYWYRQALGQGPEFLTYFNYEAQQDKSGLPNDRFSAERPEGSISTLTIQRTEQRDSAMYRCASSLGVNQPQHFGDGTRLSIL.

For this clone: Other DNA sequences of this sample code for an identical CDR3. The V and J genes are TRBV9 and TRBJ2-1; 9 positions match TRBD2. The CDR3 has 15 amino acids. Looked up from germline, CDR1 is SGDLS and CDR2 is YYNGEE. Trimming at V came to 3 bases and at J to 0 bases, leaving 1 base not matched to a gene. CDR3 sequence: CASSASGDSYNEQFF. In nucleotides, the CDR3 is TGTGCCAGCAGCGCTAGCGGGGACTCCTACAATGAGCAGTTCTTC.

On this clone: Other DNA sequences within the sample encode an identical CDR3. The chain links TRBV2 to TRBJ2-2; 8 bases match TRBD1. With 6 bases clipped from V and 4 bases from J, the junction kept 4 bases outside the gene matches. This CDR3 has 14 residues. Germline V gives CDR1 SNHLY, CDR2 FYNNEI. In nucleotides, the CDR3 is TGTGCCAGCAGGGGGACAGGCTCCACCGGGGAGCTGTTTTTT. Translating gives CASRGTGSTGELFF.

V and J are TRBV6-1 and TRBJ2-3, with TRBD2 identical over 8 bases. The germline V gene encodes CDR1 MNHNS and CDR2 SASEGT. The CDR3 spans 16 residues. V dropped 2 bases and J dropped 2; count of bases not matched to a gene: 6. The CDR3 DNA reads TGTGCCAGCAGTGAAATTAGCGGGGCGGTCACAGATACGCAGTATTTT. Translating it yields CASSEISGAVTDTQYF.

The chain combines TRBV30 with TRBJ1-6; TRBD1 matches 12 bases. Germline CDR1 GTSNPN, CDR2 SVGIG (reference sequence). The length of the CDR3 is 14 residues. The V segment lost 5 bases and the J segment 9 bases; nucleotides outside the gene matches: 5. The CDR3 DNA reads as TGTGCCTGGGAGCCGGGACAGGGGGCTTCACCCCTCCACTTT. Protein product: CAWEPGQGASPLHF.

The chain employs TRBV5-1 and TRBJ2-3; TRBD2 is a possible D gene (5 bases). Germline V gives CDR1 SGHRS, CDR2 YFSETQ. The V and J ends lost 2 bases and 4 bases respectively, with 11 bases between them. This CDR3 is built from 14 residues. The CDR3, as DNA: TGCGCCAGCAGCTTACTCGGGGTCGCAGATACGCAGTATTTT. This translates into CASSLLGVADTQYF.

The V and J genes are TRBV13 and TRBJ2-7; 9 bases are shared with TRBD2. V lost 2 bases, J lost 4 bases, and 6 bases stayed unmatched. The germline CDR1 and CDR2 sequences are PRHDT and FYEKMQ (reference sequence). The CDR3 is made up of 15 amino acids. Written as DNA, the CDR3 is TGTGCCAGCAGCTTAAGGCTAGCGGGACTGTACGAGCAGTACTTC. Protein product: CASSLRLAGLYEQYF.

The chain combines TRBV6-5 with TRBJ2-1; D call uncertain. Germline CDR1 reads MNHEY; CDR2 reads SVGAGI. The V end was cut by 4 bases, the J end by 0 bases, with 7 bases between. This CDR3 is built from 14 residues. The CDR3 loop is CASSFASSYNEQFF. The DNA for the CDR3 is TGTGCCAGCAGTTTTGCCAGCTCCTACAATGAGCAGTTCTTC.

The CDR3 DNA is TGTGCTAGTGGTTTAGGGAAGGAGAGGGGAAACACTGAAGCTTTCTTT. Amino acids: CASGLGKERGNTEAFF. The rearrangement joins TRBV12-5 to TRBJ1-1; D might be TRBD1 (5 bases). CDR3 length equals 16 residues. From germline, CDR1 is LGHNT and CDR2 FRNRAP. Trimming shortened V by 3 bases and J by 2 bases, and 16 bases separated the two germline ends.

V is TRBV10-2 and J is TRBJ2-3; TRBD2 matches 8 bases. Germline CDR1 WSHSY, CDR2 SAAADI. The CDR3 has 17 amino acids. After removal of 2 bases from V and 4 bases from J, the junction contained 11 bases not matched to a gene. CDR3 protein: CASSEGLAGWGPDTQYF. The CDR3 DNA sequence: TGCGCCAGCAGTGAGGGGTTAGCGGGATGGGGGCCAGATACGCAGTATTTT.

CDR3 protein: CASSQDSRNAASGSGYTGELFF. DNA of the CDR3: TGTGCCAGCAGCCAAGATAGTAGGAATGCGGCTAGCGGGAGTGGATACACCGGGGAGCTGTTTTTT. The V call is TRBV4-2, the J call TRBJ2-2; 10 positions agree with TRBD2. The ends lost 0 bases at V and 3 bases at J; junction bases unmatched: 19. The germline CDR1 and CDR2 sequences are LGHNA and YNFKEQ. The CDR3 has 22 residues.

The chain is built from TRBV28 and TRBJ2-1; TRBD1 matches 9 bases. The V segment lost 3 bases and the J segment 6 bases; nucleotides outside the gene matches: 0. The CDR3 contains 13 residues. Germline assignment: CDR1 MDHEN and CDR2 SYDVKM. The CDR3 is CASSLGQGNEQFF. The CDR3, as DNA: TGTGCCAGCAGTTTGGGACAGGGCAATGAGCAGTTCTTC.

CDR3 protein: CASRGAGGNNEQFF. CDR3 DNA sequence: TGTGCCAGCAGGGGGGCGGGAGGAAACAATGAGCAGTTCTTC. This chain links TRBV4-2 with TRBJ2-1; 8 nucleotides agree with TRBD2. Germline CDR1 is LGHNA and CDR2 is YNFKEQ. CDR3 length: 14 amino acids. Losses at the gene ends were 6 bases for V and 5 bases for J; bases not matched to a gene: 6.

The genes are TRBV28 and TRBJ1-4; no firm D call. CDR3 length equals 19 residues. The ends were cut back, 6 bases at V and 10 bases at J, with 33 bases in the middle. Germline loops: CDR1 MDHEN, CDR2 SYDVKM. CDR3 sequence (DNA): TGTGCCAGCAGGGGCGCGGCAGGTTGGCCCCCGGGCCTAAGGATAAAACTGTTTTTT. This codes for CASRGAAGWPPGLRIKLFF. Together with reference TRBV28 and TRBJ1-4, the CDR3 gives the full variable domain: DVKVTQSSRYLVKRTGEKVFLECVQDMDHENMFWYRQDPGLGLRLIYFSYDVKMKEKGDIPEGYSVSREKKERFSLILESASTNQTSMYLCASRGAAGWPPGLRIKLFFGSGTQLSVL.

CDR3 amino acids: CASSLLAGTGGINYGYTF. The CDR3 coding sequence is TGTGCCAGCAGTTTATTAGCCGGGACAGGGGGCATCAACTATGGCTACACCTTC. This chain connects TRBV27 to TRBJ1-2, with 12 bases that match TRBD1. The CDR3 runs to 18 residues. Looked up from germline, CDR1 is MNHEY and CDR2 is SMNVEV (reference sequence). The ends lost 1 base at V and 2 bases at J; junction bases unmatched: 8.

The chain links TRBV29-1 to TRBJ2-3, with 13 bases identical to TRBD2. Trimming at V came to 1 base and at J to 5 bases, leaving 0 bases not matched to a gene. Germline assignment: CDR1 SQVTM and CDR2 ANQGSEA. This CDR3 contains 14 residues. The CDR3 nucleotides are TGCAGCGTTGAAGGGACTAGCGGGGGAGATACGCAGTATTTT. Translation gives CSVEGTSGGDTQYF.

The chain has TRBV9 and TRBJ2-1; 8 bases are a match to TRBD2. The junction had 6 bases not matched to a gene; V was cut back by 2 bases and J by 8 bases. Per the germline V gene, CDR1 is SGDLS and CDR2 is YYNGEE. The CDR3 consists of 14 residues. CDR3 loop: CASSVLSGNDEQFF. The CDR3 coding sequence is TGTGCCAGCAGCGTCCTTAGCGGGAACGATGAGCAGTTCTTC.

The chain couples TRBV28 to TRBJ2-1; tentative D call: TRBD2 (6 bases). The germline CDR1 and CDR2 sequences are MDHEN and SYDVKM. Trimming cost V 6 bases and J 3 bases, with 9 bases left between them. The CDR3 contains 13 residues. This CDR3 is CASRSSDYNEQFF. The CDR3, as DNA: TGTGCCAGCAGATCTAGCGACTACAATGAGCAGTTCTTC.

This clone was observed a single time. This chain joins TRBV4-2 and TRBJ2-5, with D unresolved. Per germline, CDR1 LGHNA and CDR2 YNFKEQ. V shed 0 bases and J shed 1 base, with 12 bases lying between them. This CDR3 spans 16 amino acids. CDR3 DNA sequence: TGTGCCAGCAGCCAAGATCTGTCGGCATCCCAAGAGACCCAGTACTTC. It codes for CASSQDLSASQETQYF.

A word on this clone: Other DNA sequences from this sample encode an identical CDR3 as well. V is TRBV5-1 and J is TRBJ2-6, with D uncertain. Germline CDR1 is SGHRS and CDR2 is YFSETQ. V lost 0 bases, J lost 2 bases, and 6 bases lay in between. The CDR3 runs 15 residues. The CDR3 DNA sequence: TGCGCCAGCAGCTTGGCCGGGCCTGGGGCCAACGTCCTGACTTTC. Translated, it gives CASSLAGPGANVLTF.

This rearrangement joins TRBV10-1 to TRBJ2-3; possible D gene TRBD2, 6 bases. This CDR3 contains 15 residues. V was shortened by 3 bases and J by 2 bases, with 12 bases between the two germline ends. Germline V CDR1 and CDR2: WNHNN, SYGVQD (reference sequence). The CDR3 loop is CASSDGVADTDTQYF. The CDR3 DNA is TGCGCCAGCAGTGACGGGGTAGCGGACACAGATACGCAGTATTTT.

The DNA of the CDR3 is TGTGCCAGCAGCCAAGTCCGCGGCGGGAGTTCCTACAATGAGCAGTTCTTC. Translated, it gives CASSQVRGGSSYNEQFF. This chain connects TRBV14 to TRBJ2-1; 7 nucleotides align to TRBD2. The trim removed 1 base at V and 1 base at J, leaving 7 bases unmatched. The germline CDR1 and CDR2 sequences are SGHDN and FVKESK. The CDR3 spans 17 residues.

The chain combines TRBV4-3 with TRBJ1-3; D unresolved. The CDR3 is 15 amino acids. Germline V CDR1 and CDR2: LGHNA, YSLEER. Deletions cut 5 bases from V and 0 bases from J, with 11 bases between. The CDR3 coding sequence is TGCGCCAGCAGCTATCGGCGGTTCTCTGGAAACACCATATATTTT. It translates to CASSYRRFSGNTIYF.

The CDR3 sequence is CASRGPSPQPQHF. The CDR3 DNA sequence: TGCGCCAGCAGGGGGCCATCTCCTCAGCCCCAGCATTTT. This chain joins TRBV10-1 and TRBJ1-5; TRBD1 is a possible D gene (5 bases). Germline values: CDR1 WNHNN, CDR2 SYGVQD (reference sequence). The CDR3 is 13 amino acids. V shed 6 bases and J shed 6 bases, with 12 bases lying between them.

Notes on this clone: Other nucleotide sequences from this sample produce the same CDR3. This sequence joins TRBV5-1 and TRBJ2-5, with D unresolved. This CDR3 comprises 12 residues. Between the trimmed V and J ends, which lost 2 bases and 5 bases, there was a span of 7 bases. Germline values: CDR1 SGHRS, CDR2 YFSETQ. CDR3 nucleotides: TGCGCCAGCAGCTTTAGTCGGGAGACCCAGTACTTC. It yields the protein CASSFSRETQYF. The full variable domain, with the rest looked up from reference TRBV5-1 and TRBJ2-5, is KAGVTQTPRYLIKTRGQQVTLSCSPISGHRSVSWYQQTPGQGLQFLFEYFSETQRNKGNFPGRFSGRQFSNSRSEMNVSTLELGDSALYLCASSFSRETQYFGPGTRLLVL.

The genes are TRBV19 and TRBJ1-5; D not resolved. The germline V and J ends were trimmed by 7 bases and 1 base, with 11 bases remaining between them. The germline V gene has CDR1 LNHDA and CDR2 SQIVND (reference sequence). CDR3 length: 14 residues. The CDR3 coding sequence is TGTGCCAGTACTGCTACTGGGAGCAATCAGCCCCAGCATTTT. Its protein is CASTATGSNQPQHF. The whole variable domain, remainder taken from reference TRBV19 and TRBJ1-5, is DGGITQSPKYLFRKEGQNVTLSCEQNLNHDAMYWYRQDPGQGLRLIYYSQIVNDFQKGDIAEGYSVSREKKESFPLTVTSAQKNPTAFYLCASTATGSNQPQHFGDGTRLSIL.